A selection of T cell receptor beta chains follows, all from one sample in a study of identical twins. TCRdb analysed the 5' RACE reads with MiXCR anew, one entry per CDR3 protein. The top ten hold more than 1.5% of the sample, which has some 200,000 distinct CDR3 sequences, around 6.9% seen once. These same records also appear under a second study, on yellow fever vaccine responses in identical twins.

The specimen was memory (CD45RO+) T cells sorted from blood. Receptors originate from a woman younger than 30 in good health. Each CDR3 is given without its conserved first and last residue. Each record gives: V gene, CDR3 protein.

TRBV6-4,ASSFRAGLNTGELF
TRBV3-1,ASSQGSGNNIQY
TRBV4-3,ASSRQTDTNTGELF
TRBV6-4,ASSDSASGDTVQF
TRBV6-2/TRBV6-3,ASSSNQGRETQY
TRBV5-6,ASSQMLGQPGYT
TRBV3-1,ASSQPTGQKNIQY
TRBV12-3/TRBV12-4,ASREGGGYEQY
TRBV20-1,SAREPAYPGELF
TRBV10-3,AISEPAEAKNIQY
TRBV13,ASSSRGGSNEKLF
TRBV7-8,ASSLRNRWTVYNEQF
TRBV5-4,ASIPAGGGHNEQF
TRBV12-3/TRBV12-4,ASGARPETQY
TRBV5-1,ASSQTGSRGTEAF
TRBV4-3,ASSRGSGDYHNEQF
TRBV7-6,ASSPPISPLH
TRBV3-1,ASSQGTVQPQH
TRBV3-1,ASSQALSGVGANVLT
TRBV3-1,ASSPYISGNTIY
TRBV4-2,ASSPTSGNQETQY
TRBV6-1,ASRLLAGGSEQF
TRBV19,ASSIADRKQETQY
TRBV28,ASSSGTDHGYT
TRBV6-2/TRBV6-3,ASSPKNTQY
TRBV11-3,ASSPGGNGELF
TRBV24-1,ATSDRDRVGSVDTQY
TRBV10-3,AISFSRDWDSGANVLT
TRBV20-1,SARDFSGSYEQY
TRBV7-2,ASSLDGGGYNEQF
TRBV7-2,ASTSGSGMTYEQY
TRBV11-2,ASRPPGSGSYEQY
TRBV5-1,ASSRSGAYNEQF
TRBV12-3/TRBV12-4,ASSSGQWLGQY
TRBV5-1,ASSRQQGASYNEQF
TRBV29-1,SGRSGMDIQY
TRBV7-2,ASSKDPGYSYEQY
TRBV5-1,ASSLVASGGARETQY
TRBV12-3/TRBV12-4,ASRGGDQANYGYT
TRBV6-1,ASSETSGGSQETQY
TRBV28,ASGELQGRGELF
TRBV27,ASSSGTGDYEQY
TRBV15,ATKGGQNQNTEAF
TRBV6-1,ASSLRTGDSPLH
TRBV4-1,ASSQLGGSTDTQY
TRBV28,ASSPKLGATGELF
TRBV2,ASSPPSGEGYEQY
TRBV6-2/TRBV6-3,ASSYSGLAGGLNEQF
TRBV20-1,SAREEAGGSLLYNEQF
TRBV7-2,ASSLRGQQTQY
TRBV12-3/TRBV12-4,ASSDRERYEQY
TRBV20-1,SASSNSRSTDTQY
TRBV12-3/TRBV12-4,ASSGQGSEQF